The 11 T cell receptor beta chains below all came from one sample that was sequenced in a study of liver allograft versus peripheral blood T cells. In the study overall: Intrahepatic T cell receptor repertoires from transplanted livers were compared against repertoires in recipients' peripheral blood.

MiXCR, applied by TCRdb to the reads, yields one record per CDR3 protein. The table lists approximately 2,300 distinct CDR3 sequences, 16% of them singletons. These receptors originate from a human patient who had a liver transplant. Some T cells may be graft donor cells.

The rearrangement uses TRBV9 and TRBJ1-2; D is unclear. The CDR3 sequence is 11 residues long. Trimming took 4 bases from V and 3 from J, leaving 4 bases between them. Germline lookup yields CDR1 SGDLS and CDR2 YYNGEE. The CDR3 sequence is CASSLDYGYTF. In nucleotides, the CDR3 is TGTGCCAGCAGCTTGGACTATGGCTACACCTTC.

This clonotype is deemed medium-sized. The V call is TRBV19, the J call TRBJ2-3; weak D call: TRBD1 (6 bases). Looked up from germline, CDR1 is LNHDA and CDR2 is SQIVND (reference sequence). V gave up 3 bases and J gave up 6 bases, with 13 bases separating them. This CDR3 contains 14 residues. CDR3 loop: CASSMRQGWDTQYF. CDR3 DNA sequence: TGTGCCAGTAGTATGCGGCAGGGGTGGGATACGCAGTATTTT.

The J gene is TRBJ1-2, the V gene TRBV11-3; D not resolved. CDR1 is SGHNT and CDR2 is YENEEA in the germline V gene. This CDR3 spans 15 amino acids. V shed 5 bases and J shed 2 bases, with 15 bases lying between them. In DNA, the CDR3 is TGTGCCAGCAGCGCCTCGTACAGCACGAACTATGGCTACACCTTC. Amino acid sequence: CASSASYSTNYGYTF.

This clonotype is medium-sized. The chain uses TRBV6-1 and TRBJ1-5; 10 positions agree with TRBD1. This CDR3 comprises 15 residues. The germline gives CDR1 MNHNS, CDR2 SASEGT. V was pared by 4 bases and J by 2 bases, with 2 bases of the junction left unmatched. Here the CDR3 reads CASSGDRGGNQPQHF. For the CDR3, the DNA is TGTGCCAGCAGTGGGGACAGGGGTGGCAATCAGCCCCAGCATTTT.

The chain carries TRBV30 and TRBJ1-6; D not resolved. The CDR3 extends over 13 amino acids. Looked up from germline, CDR1 is GTSNPN and CDR2 is SVGIG (reference sequence). V lost 3 bases and J 7 bases, leaving 10 bases between the germline ends. The CDR3 nucleotides are TGTGCCTGGAGAACATCGAGGAATTCACCCCTCCACTTT. This translates into CAWRTSRNSPLHF.

The rearrangement uses TRBV12-3 or TRBV12-4 and TRBJ1-5; no firm D call. Trimming removed 5 bases from V and 2 bases from J, with 4 bases in between. CDR3 length: 12 residues. The CDR3 bases are TGTGCCAGCAGTACAGGCAATCAGCCCCAGCATTTT. Translated, it gives CASSTGNQPQHF.

Relative to its sample, this clonotype is large. The chain is built from TRBV7-2 and TRBJ1-1; D possibly corresponds to TRBD1 (6 bases). Germline V lookup: CDR1 SGHTA, CDR2 FQGNSA. The germline V and J ends were trimmed by 1 base and 4 bases, with 10 bases remaining between them. The CDR3 sequence is 14 residues long. This chain's CDR3 is CASSLEGRGTEAFF. CDR3 DNA: TGTGCCAGCAGCTTAGAGGGCAGGGGCACTGAAGCTTTCTTT. Filled out from reference TRBV7-2 and TRBJ1-1, the complete variable domain reads GAGVSQSPSNKVTEKGKDVELRCDPISGHTALYWYRQSLGQGLEFLIYFQGNSAPDKSGLPSDRFSAERTGGSVSTLTIQRTQQEDSAVYLCASSLEGRGTEAFFGQGTRLTVV.

In its sample, this clonotype was seen a few times. The V gene is TRBV6-2 or TRBV6-3, the J gene TRBJ2-1; 14 nucleotides match TRBD2. Trimming at V came to 6 bases and at J to 9 bases, leaving 7 bases not matched to a gene. Germline V lookup: CDR1 MNHEY, CDR2 SVGEGT. CDR3 length: 15 residues. CDR3 in DNA: TGTGCCAGCAGGATTAGACTAGCGGGAGGGAGTGAGCAGTTCTTC. Translating gives CASRIRLAGGSEQFF.

The CDR3 DNA is TGTGCCAGCAGCTTATCGGCTGTGGGGGAGGATACGCAGTATTTT. It specifies CASSLSAVGEDTQYF. The rearrangement links TRBV7-9 to TRBJ2-3, with D tentatively TRBD1 or TRBD2 (5 bases each). Germline V gene data show CDR1 as SEHNR and CDR2 as FQNEAQ (reference sequence). V lost 2 bases to trimming and J lost 6 bases, with 15 bases between them. This CDR3 has 15 residues.

The chain links TRBV20-1 to TRBJ2-3; D is unclear. From germline, CDR1 is DFQATT and CDR2 SNEGSKA (reference sequence). The length of the CDR3 is 15 residues. V lost 3 bases and J lost 2, with 15 bases in between. CDR3 sequence: CSASFSIGNTDTQYF. CDR3 DNA: TGCAGTGCTAGTTTTTCCATTGGTAACACAGATACGCAGTATTTT.

This clonotype qualifies as medium-sized (0.01 to 0.1%). J is TRBJ1-3 and V is TRBV6-9; D uncertain. The CDR3 spans 15 residues. The V end lost 2 bases, the J end lost 0 bases, and 8 bases lay between the germline ends. Germline V gives CDR1 MNHGY, CDR2 SVAAGI. The CDR3 DNA reads as TGTGCCAGCAGTTATGTCCCCGACTCTGGAAACACCATATATTTT. Amino acid sequence: CASSYVPDSGNTIYF.